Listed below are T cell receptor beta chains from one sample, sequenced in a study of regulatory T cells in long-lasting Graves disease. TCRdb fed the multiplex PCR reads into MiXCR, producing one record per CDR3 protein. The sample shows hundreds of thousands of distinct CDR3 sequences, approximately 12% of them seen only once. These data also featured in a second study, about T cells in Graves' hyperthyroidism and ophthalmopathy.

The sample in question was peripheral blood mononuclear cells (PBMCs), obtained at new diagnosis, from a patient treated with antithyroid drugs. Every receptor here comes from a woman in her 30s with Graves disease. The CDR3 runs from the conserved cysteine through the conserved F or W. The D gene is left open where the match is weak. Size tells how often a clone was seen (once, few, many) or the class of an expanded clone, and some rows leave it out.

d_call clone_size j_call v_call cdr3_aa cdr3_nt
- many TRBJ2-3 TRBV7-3 CASSLEAADTQYF TGTGCCAGCAGCTTAGAAGCAGCAGATACGCAGTATTTT
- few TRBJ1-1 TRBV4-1 CASSQGPSTEAFF TGCGCCAGCAGCCAAGGACCCTCCACTGAAGCTTTCTTT
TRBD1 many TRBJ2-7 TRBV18 CASSPFLDRVGYEQYF TGTGCCAGCTCACCATTTTTGGACAGGGTGGGCTACGAGCAGTACTTC
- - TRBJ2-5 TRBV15 CATSRGVETQYF TGTGCCACCAGCAGAGGAGTCGAGACCCAGTACTTC
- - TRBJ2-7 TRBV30 CAWSVPYRSSYEQYF TGTGCCTGGAGTGTACCCTACAGGAGCTCCTACGAGCAGTACTTC
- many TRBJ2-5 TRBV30 CAWSSLGTYQETQYF TGTGCCTGGAGTTCCCTAGGGACTTACCAAGAGACCCAGTACTTC
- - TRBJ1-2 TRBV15 CATSRDPRVNYGYTF TGTGCCACCAGCAGAGATCCAAGGGTTAACTATGGCTACACCTTC
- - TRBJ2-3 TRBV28 CASSLYSGTSTDTQYF TGTGCCAGCAGTTTATATAGCGGAACTAGCACAGATACGCAGTATTTT
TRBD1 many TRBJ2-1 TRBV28 CASSFEGASNEQFF TGTGCCAGCAGTTTCGAGGGGGCCTCCAATGAGCAGTTCTTC
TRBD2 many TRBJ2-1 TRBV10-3 CAISGSSGRDFNEQFF TGTGCCATCAGTGGATCTAGCGGGAGGGACTTTAATGAGCAGTTCTTC
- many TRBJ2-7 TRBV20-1 CSARDQYYEQYF TGCAGTGCTAGAGACCAATACTACGAGCAGTACTTC
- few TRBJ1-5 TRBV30 CAWSRGEGGTQPQHF TGTGCCTGGAGTAGGGGGGAAGGAGGAACTCAGCCCCAGCATTTT
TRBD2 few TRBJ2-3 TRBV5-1 CASSRRRTSGKSTDTQYF TGCGCCAGCAGCCGCCGGAGGACTAGCGGGAAGAGCACAGATACGCAGTATTTT
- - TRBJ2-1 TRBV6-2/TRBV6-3 CASSYSWGPTAGSYNEQFF TGTGCCAGCAGTTACTCGTGGGGTCCTACGGCGGGCTCCTACAATGAGCAGTTCTTC
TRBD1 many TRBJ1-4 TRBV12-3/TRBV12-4 CASSSRTGNEKLFF TGTGCCAGCAGTTCCAGGACAGGGAATGAAAAACTGTTTTTT
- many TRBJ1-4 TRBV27 CASSFLQVPGEKLFF TGTGCCAGCAGTTTCCTCCAGGTCCCGGGTGAAAAACTGTTTTTT